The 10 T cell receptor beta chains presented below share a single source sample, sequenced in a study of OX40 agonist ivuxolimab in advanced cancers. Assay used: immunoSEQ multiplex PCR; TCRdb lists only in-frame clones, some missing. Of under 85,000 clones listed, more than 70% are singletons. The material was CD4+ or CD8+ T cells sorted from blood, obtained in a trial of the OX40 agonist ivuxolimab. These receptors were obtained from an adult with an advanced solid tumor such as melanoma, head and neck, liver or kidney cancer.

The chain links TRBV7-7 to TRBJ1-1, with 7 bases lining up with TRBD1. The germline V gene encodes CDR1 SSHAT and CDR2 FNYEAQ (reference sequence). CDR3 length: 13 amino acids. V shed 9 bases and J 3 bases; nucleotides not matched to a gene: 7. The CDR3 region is CASRQGIDTEAFF. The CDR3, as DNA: TGTGCCAGTAGACAGGGCATCGACACTGAAGCTTTCTTT. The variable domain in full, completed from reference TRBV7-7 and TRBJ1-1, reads GAGVSQSPRYKVTKRGQDVTLRCDPISSHATLYWYQQALGQGPEFLTYFNYEAQPDKSGLPSDRFSAERPEGSISTLTIQRTEQRDSAMYRCASRQGIDTEAFFGQGTRLTVV.

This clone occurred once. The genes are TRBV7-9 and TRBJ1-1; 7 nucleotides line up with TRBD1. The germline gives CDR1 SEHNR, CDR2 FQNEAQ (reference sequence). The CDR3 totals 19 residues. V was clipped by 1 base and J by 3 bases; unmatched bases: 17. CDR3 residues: CASSLVRRRDRGLHTEAFF. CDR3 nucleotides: TGTGCCAGCAGCTTAGTGAGGCGTCGGGACAGAGGGTTACACACTGAAGCTTTCTTT.

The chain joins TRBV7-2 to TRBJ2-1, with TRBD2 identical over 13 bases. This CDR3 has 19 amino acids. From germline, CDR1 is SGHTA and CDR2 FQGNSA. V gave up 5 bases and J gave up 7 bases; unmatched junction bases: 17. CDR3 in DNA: TGTGCCAGCAGCCCGCGGGTTAAAACTAGCGGGGGGGCGTATAATGAGCAGTTCTTC. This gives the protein CASSPRVKTSGGAYNEQFF. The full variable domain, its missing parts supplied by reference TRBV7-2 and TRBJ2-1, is GAGVSQSPSNKVTEKGKDVELRCDPISGHTALYWYRQSLGQGLEFLIYFQGNSAPDKSGLPSDRFSAERTGGSVSTLTIQRTQQEDSAVYLCASSPRVKTSGGAYNEQFFGPGTRLTVL.

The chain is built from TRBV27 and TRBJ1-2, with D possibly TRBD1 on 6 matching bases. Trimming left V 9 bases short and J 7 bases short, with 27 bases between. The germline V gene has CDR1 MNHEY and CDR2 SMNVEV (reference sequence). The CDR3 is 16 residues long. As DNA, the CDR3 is TGTGCCAGTCGGGGAGGGGCCGGGCAGGGGTTCGGTGGCTACACCTTC. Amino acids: CASRGGAGQGFGGYTF.

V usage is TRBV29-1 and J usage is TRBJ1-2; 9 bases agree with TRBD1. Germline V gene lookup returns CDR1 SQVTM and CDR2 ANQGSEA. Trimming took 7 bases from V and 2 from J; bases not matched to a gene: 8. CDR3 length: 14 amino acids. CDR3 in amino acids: CSALPGTGNYGYTF. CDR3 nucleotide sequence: TGCAGCGCCCTCCCCGGGACAGGGAACTATGGCTACACCTTC.

In DNA form, the CDR3 reads TGTGCCAGCAGCTTAGCGCCCTACGAGCAGTACTTC. Translation: CASSLAPYEQYF. The chain carries TRBV7-2 and TRBJ2-7; D call uncertain. The CDR3 loop spans 12 amino acids. The V end lost 0 bases, the J end lost 2 bases, and 2 bases lay between the germline ends. CDR1 is SGHTA, CDR2 FQGNSA, per germline.

CDR3 region: CASSLRVPASGGGSDTQYF. Written as DNA, the CDR3 is TGTGCCAGCAGCCTCCGGGTTCCTGCTAGCGGGGGGGGGTCAGATACGCAGTATTTT. The rearrangement links TRBV7-2 to TRBJ2-3; 12 bases agree with TRBD2. The length of the CDR3 is 19 residues. The germline gives CDR1 SGHTA, CDR2 FQGNSA. With 5 bases clipped from V and 4 bases from J, the junction kept 16 bases outside the gene matches. Looking up the rest from reference TRBV7-2 and TRBJ2-3 gives the full variable domain: GAGVSQSPSNKVTEKGKDVELRCDPISGHTALYWYRQSLGQGLEFLIYFQGNSAPDKSGLPSDRFSAERTGGSVSTLTIQRTQQEDSAVYLCASSLRVPASGGGSDTQYFGPGTRLTVL.

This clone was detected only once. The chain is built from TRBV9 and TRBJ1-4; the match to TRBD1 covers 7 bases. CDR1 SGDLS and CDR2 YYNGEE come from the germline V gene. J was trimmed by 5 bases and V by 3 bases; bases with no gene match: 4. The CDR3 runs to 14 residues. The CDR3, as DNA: TGTGCCAGCAGCGAGGGGGCAGGGAATGAAAAACTGTTTTTT. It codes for CASSEGAGNEKLFF. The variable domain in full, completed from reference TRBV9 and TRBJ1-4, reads DSGVTQTPKHLITATGQRVTLRCSPRSGDLSVYWYQQSLDQGLQFLIQYYNGEERAKGNILERFSAQQFPDLHSELNLSSLELGDSALYFCASSEGAGNEKLFFGSGTQLSVL.

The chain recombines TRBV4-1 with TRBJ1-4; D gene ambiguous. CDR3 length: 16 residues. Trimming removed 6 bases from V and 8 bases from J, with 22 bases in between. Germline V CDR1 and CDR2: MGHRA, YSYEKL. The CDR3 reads CASRTAERAGREKLFF. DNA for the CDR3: TGCGCCAGCAGGACCGCCGAGCGGGCTGGGCGGGAAAAACTGTTTTTT.

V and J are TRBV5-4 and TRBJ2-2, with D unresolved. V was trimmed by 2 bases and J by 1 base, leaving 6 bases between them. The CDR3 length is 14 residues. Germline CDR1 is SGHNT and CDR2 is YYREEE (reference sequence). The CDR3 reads CASSFAGNTGELFF. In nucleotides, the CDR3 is TGTGCCAGCAGCTTCGCCGGGAACACCGGGGAGCTGTTTTTT.